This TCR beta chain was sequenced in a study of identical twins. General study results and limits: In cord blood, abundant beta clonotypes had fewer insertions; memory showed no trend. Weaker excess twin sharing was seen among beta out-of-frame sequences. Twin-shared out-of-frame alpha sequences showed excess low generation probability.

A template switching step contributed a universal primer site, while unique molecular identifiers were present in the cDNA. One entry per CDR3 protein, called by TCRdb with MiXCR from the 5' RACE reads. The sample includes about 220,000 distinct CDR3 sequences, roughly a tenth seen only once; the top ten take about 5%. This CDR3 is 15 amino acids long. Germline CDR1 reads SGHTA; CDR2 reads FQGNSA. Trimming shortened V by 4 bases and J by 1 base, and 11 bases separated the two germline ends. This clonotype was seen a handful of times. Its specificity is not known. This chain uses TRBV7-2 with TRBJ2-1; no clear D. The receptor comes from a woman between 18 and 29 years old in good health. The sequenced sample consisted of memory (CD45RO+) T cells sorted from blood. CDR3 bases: TGTGCCAGCAGCTCGCAGGTTAGGTCCTACAATGAGCAGTTCTTC. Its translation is CASSSQVRSYNEQFF.